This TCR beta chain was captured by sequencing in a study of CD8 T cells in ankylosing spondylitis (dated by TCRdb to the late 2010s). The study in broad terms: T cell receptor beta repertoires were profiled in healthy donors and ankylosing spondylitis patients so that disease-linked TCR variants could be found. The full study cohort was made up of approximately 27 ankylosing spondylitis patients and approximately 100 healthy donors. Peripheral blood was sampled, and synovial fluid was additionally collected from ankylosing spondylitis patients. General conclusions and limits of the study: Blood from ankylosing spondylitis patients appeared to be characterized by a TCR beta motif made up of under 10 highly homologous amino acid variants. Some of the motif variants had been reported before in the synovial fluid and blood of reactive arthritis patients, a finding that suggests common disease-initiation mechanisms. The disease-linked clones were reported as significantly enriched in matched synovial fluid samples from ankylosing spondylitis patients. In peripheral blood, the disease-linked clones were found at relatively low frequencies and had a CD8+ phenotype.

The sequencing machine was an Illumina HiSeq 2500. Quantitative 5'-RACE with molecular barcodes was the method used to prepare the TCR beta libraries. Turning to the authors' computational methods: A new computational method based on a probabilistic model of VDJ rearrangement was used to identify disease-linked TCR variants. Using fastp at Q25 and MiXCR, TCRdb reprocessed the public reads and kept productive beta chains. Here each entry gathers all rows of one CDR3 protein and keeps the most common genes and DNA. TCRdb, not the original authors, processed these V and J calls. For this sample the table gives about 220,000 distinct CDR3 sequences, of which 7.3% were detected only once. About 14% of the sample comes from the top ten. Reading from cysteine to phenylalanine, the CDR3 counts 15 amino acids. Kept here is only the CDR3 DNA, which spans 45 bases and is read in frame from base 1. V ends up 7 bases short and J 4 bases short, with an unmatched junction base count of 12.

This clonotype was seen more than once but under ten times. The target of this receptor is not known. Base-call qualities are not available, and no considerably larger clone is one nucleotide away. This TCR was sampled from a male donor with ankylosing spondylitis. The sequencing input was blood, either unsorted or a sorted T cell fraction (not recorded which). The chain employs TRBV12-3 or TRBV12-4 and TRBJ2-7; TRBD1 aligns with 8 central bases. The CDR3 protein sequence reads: CASNAPGQVWYEQYF. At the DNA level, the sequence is TGTGCCAGCAACGCCCCGGGACAGGTCTGGTACGAGCAGTACTTC.